This record covers a single T cell receptor (beta chain). The antigen is undetermined. PCR primers comprised 60 Vbeta and 13 Jbeta primers. Sequencing was performed with immunoSEQ multiplex PCR; in TCRdb, only in-frame clones are kept and a portion is missing. The data contain about 110,000 clones, 70% to 80% of them singletons. The record originates from a study of cytomegalovirus exposure and HLA in healthy donors. Whole-study context: Genotyping of nearly 400 donors showed that 80% to 85% belonged to the Caucasian-associated ancestry cluster.

Study-level results: V- and J-gene trimming of TCR beta was linked (in a later analysis) to a missense DCLRE1C variant.

The clonotype comes from a middle-aged woman in good health and CMV-seronegative. The sample taken for sequencing was PBMCs.

CDR3 coding DNA: TGTGCCAGCAGTTTTTGGGGAGGGGCTCTAGCCAAAAACATTCAGTACTTC. Amino acid sequence: CASSFWGGALAKNIQYF. The chain has TRBV28 and TRBJ2-4, with 7 bases aligning to TRBD2. Trimming took 3 bases from V and 0 from J; bases not matched to a gene: 8. From germline, CDR1 is MDHEN and CDR2 SYDVKM. CDR3 length: 17 residues.